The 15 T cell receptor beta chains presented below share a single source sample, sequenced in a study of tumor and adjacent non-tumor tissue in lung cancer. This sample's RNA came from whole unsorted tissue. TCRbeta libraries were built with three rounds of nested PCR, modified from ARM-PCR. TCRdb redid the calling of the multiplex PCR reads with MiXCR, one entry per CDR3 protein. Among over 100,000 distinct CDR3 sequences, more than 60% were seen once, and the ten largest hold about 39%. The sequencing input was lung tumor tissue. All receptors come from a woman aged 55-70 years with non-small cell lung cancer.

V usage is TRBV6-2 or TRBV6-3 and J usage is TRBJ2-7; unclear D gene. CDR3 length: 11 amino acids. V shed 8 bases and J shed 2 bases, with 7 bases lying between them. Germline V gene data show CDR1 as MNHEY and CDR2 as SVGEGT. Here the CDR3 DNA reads TGTGCCAGCGGCTATGCCTACGAGCAGTACTTC. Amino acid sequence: CASGYAYEQYF.

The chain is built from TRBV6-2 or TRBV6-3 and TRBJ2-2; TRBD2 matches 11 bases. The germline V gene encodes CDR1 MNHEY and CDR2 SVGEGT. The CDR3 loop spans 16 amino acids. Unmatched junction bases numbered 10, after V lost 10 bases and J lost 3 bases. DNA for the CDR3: TGTGCCAACTGTTGCCCACTAGCGGGAGACACCGGGGAGCTGTTTTTT. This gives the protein CANCCPLAGDTGELFF.

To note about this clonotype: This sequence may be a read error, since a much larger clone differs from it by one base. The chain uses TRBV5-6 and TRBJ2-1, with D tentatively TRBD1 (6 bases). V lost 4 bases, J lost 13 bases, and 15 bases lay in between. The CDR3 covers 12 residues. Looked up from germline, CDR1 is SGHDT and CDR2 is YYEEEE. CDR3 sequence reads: CASSTGQYKQFF. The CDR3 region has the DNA TGTGCCAGCAGCACAGGACAGTACAAACAGTTCTTC. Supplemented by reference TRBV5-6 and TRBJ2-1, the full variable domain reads DAGVTQSPTHLIKTRGQQVTLRCSPKSGHDTVSWYQQALGQGPQFIFQYYEEEERQRGNFPDRFSGHQFPNYSSELNVNALLLGDSALYLCASSTGQYKQFFGPGTRLTVL.

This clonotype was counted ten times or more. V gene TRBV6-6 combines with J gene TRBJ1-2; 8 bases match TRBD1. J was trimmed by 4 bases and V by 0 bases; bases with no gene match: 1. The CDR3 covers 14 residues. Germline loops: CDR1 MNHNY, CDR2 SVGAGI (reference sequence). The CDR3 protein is CASSYSDRGYGYTF. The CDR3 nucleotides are TGTGCCAGCAGTTACTCTGACAGGGGCTATGGCTACACCTTC.

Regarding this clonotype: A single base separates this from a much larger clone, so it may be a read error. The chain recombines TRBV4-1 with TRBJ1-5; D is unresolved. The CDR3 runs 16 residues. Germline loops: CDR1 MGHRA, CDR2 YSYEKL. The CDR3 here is CASSQGFERRNQPQNF. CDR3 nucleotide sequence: TGCGCCAGCAGCCAAGGTTTCGAACGGCGCAATCAGCCCCAGAATTTT.

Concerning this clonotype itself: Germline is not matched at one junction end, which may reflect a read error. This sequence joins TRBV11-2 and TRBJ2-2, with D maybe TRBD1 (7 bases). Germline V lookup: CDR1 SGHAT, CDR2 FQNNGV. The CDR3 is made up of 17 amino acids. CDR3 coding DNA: TGTGTCAGCAGCACTCCCCAGGGGGGTCGGAACACCGGGGAGCTGTTTTTT. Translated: CVSSTPQGGRNTGELFF. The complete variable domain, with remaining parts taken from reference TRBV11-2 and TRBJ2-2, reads EAGVAQSPRYKIIEKRQSVAFWCNPISGHATLYWYQQILGQGPKLLIQFQNNGVVDDSQLPKDRFSAERLKGVDSTLKIQPAKLEDSAVYLCVSSTPQGGRNTGELFFGEGSRLTVL.

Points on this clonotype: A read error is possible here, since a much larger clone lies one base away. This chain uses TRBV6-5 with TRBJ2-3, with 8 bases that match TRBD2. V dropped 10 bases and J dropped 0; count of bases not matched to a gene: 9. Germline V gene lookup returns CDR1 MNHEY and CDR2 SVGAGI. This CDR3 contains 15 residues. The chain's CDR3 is CATRSRGDSTDTQYF. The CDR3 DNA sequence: TGTGCCACCAGGTCGCGGGGGGATAGCACAGATACGCAGTATTTT.

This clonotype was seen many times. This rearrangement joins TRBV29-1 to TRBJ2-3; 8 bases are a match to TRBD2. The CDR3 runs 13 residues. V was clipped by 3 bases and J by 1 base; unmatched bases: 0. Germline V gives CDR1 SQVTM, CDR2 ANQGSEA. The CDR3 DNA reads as TGCAGCGTTGATAGCGGGGGCACAGATACGCAGTATTTT. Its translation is CSVDSGGTDTQYF.

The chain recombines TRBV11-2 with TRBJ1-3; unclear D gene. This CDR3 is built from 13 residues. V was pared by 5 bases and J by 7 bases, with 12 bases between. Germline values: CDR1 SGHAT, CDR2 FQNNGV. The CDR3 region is CASSRVSGNTIYF. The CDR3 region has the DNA TGTGCCAGCAGCCGAGTGTCCGGGAACACCATATATTTT.

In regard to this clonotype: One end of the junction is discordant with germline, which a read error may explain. The CDR3, as DNA: TGCGCCAGTAATGAGCAGAGACGAAGTGAGCAGTGCTTC. It encodes CASNEQRRSEQCF. The chain is built from TRBV10-1 and TRBJ2-7; no definite D call. The length of the CDR3 is 13 residues. Germline assignment: CDR1 WNHNN and CDR2 SYGVQD (reference sequence).

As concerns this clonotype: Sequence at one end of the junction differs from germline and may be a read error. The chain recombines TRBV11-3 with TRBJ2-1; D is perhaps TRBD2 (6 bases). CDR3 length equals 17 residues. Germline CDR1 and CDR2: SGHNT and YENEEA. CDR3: CASSLDALALSYNDQFF. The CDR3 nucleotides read TGTGCCAGCAGCTTAGACGCACTAGCACTATCCTACAATGACCAGTTCTTC.

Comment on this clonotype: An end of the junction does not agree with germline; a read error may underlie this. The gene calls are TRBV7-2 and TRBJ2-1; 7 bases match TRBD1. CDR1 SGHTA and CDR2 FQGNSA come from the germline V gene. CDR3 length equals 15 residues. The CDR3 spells CASSPERDSYNEKFF. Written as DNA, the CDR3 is TGTGCCAGCAGCCCCGAACGGGACAGCTACAATGAGAAGTTCTTC.

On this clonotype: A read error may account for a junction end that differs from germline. DNA of the CDR3: TGTGTCAGCTCACTAAAGGGGGAAGGAGAGTACAATGAGCAGTTCTTC. Its protein product is CVSSLKGEGEYNEQFF. The V gene is TRBV18, the J gene TRBJ2-1; weak D call: TRBD1 (6 bases). This CDR3 region has 16 residues. CDR1 is KGHSH, CDR2 LQKENI, per germline.

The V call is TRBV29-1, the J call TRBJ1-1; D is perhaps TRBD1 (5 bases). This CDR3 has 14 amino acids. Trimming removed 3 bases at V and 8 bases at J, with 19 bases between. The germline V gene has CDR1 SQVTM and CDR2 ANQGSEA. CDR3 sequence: CSVDGGGWGAEAFF. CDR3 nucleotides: TGCAGCGTTGACGGCGGGGGTTGGGGCGCAGAAGCTTTCTTT.

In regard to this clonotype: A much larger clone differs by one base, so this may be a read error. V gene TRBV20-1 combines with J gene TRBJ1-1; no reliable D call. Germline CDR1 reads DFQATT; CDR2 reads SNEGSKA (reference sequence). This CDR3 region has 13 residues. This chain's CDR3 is CSASLSLNTEVFF. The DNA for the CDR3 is TGCAGTGCTAGTCTTAGCCTCAACACTGAAGTTTTCTTT.